Detailed here is one TCR beta chain. Profiling that covered TCR beta VDJ and CDR3 relied on genomic DNA as its template. TCRdb re-called the reads with MiXCR, one entry per CDR3 protein. The top ten clones hold about 60% of a sample with about 200,000 distinct CDR3 sequences, 65% of them seen once. This sample stems from a study of CD8+CD57+ T cells in acquired aplastic anemia. It was patients with CD8+CD57+ cell expansion by flow cytometry who were chosen for sequencing. The germline CDR1 and CDR2 sequences are SGHDN and FVKESK. This CDR3 spans 17 amino acids. The V and J ends lost 1 base and 8 bases, in that order; junction bases with no gene match: 12.

The sequence derives from a human donor with aplastic anemia. This chain connects TRBV14 to TRBJ2-1; 9 bases map to TRBD2. The sequenced material came from sorted CD4+, CD8+, or CD8+CD57+ T cells (not recorded which) from PBMCs. CDR3 in amino acids: CASSQARLGGRGYEQFF. The CDR3, as DNA: TGTGCCAGCAGCCAAGCACGACTTGGCGGGAGGGGATATGAGCAGTTCTTC.